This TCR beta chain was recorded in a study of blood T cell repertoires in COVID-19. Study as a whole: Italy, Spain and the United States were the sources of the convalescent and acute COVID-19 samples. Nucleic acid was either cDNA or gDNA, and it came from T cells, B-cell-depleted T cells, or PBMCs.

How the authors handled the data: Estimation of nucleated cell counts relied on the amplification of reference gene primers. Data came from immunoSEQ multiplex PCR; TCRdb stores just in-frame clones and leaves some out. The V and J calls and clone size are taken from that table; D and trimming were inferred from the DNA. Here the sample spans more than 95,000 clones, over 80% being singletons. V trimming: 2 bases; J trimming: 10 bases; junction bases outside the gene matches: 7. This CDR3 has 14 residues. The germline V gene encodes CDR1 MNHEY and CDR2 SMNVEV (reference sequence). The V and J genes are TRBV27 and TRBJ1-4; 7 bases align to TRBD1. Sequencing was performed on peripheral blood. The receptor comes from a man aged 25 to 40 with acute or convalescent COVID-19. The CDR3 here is CASSLRQGTGKLFF. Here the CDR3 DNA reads TGTGCCAGCAGTTTAAGACAGGGTACAGGAAAACTGTTTTTT.